A selection of T cell receptor beta chains follows, all from one sample in a study of shared clonotypes between healthy human individuals. The method was immunoSEQ multiplex PCR; TCRdb's version includes in-frame clones alone and lacks a portion of them. The sample includes 2 million to 2.5 million clones, roughly 93% of them seen just once. The sample comprised naive CD4+ T cells from PBMCs. The receptor source for this set is a man between 18 and 35 years old in good health. Some clones in this sample may be carry-over from other donors' samples. CDR3s include the opening cysteine and the closing phenylalanine or tryptophan. Each record gives: J gene, D gene, V gene, clone size, CDR3 protein, CDR3 DNA. The D gene is left open where the match is weak. Size is omitted from some rows. Given values are once, few, many or a class for expanded clones.

>TRBJ1-4|TRBD1|TRBV9|.
CASSRWGQEAEKLFF
TGTGCCAGCAGCAGGTGGGGACAGGAAGCTGAAAAACTGTTTTTT
>TRBJ1-1|.|TRBV2|.
CASIKGGLRNTEAFF
TGTGCCAGCATAAAGGGGGGGCTACGAAACACTGAAGCTTTCTTT
>TRBJ2-4|.|TRBV6-4|once
CASSDRGGAQYF
TGTGCCAGCAGTGACAGGGGGGGGGCCCAGTACTTC
>TRBJ1-1|.|TRBV28|.
CASSLAGHFSPRNTEAFF
TGTGCCAGCAGTTTGGCGGGCCACTTTTCCCCCCGGAACACTGAAGCTTTCTTT
>TRBJ1-5|.|TRBV27|.
CASSRGLDGGNQPQHF
TGTGCCAGCAGCCGGGGTCTCGATGGGGGCAATCAGCCCCAGCATTTT
>TRBJ2-3|.|TRBV4-2|.
CASSQGQGGDTQYF
TGTGCCAGCAGCCAAGGACAGGGAGGGGATACGCAGTATTTT
>TRBJ2-7|.|TRBV5-1|once
CASSGLGVYEQYF
TGCGCCAGCTCCGGTCTAGGCGTCTACGAGCAGTACTTC
>TRBJ1-2|.|TRBV7-8|.
CASSLSARREDTGYTF
TGTGCCAGCAGCTTAAGTGCTCGCCGGGAAGACACTGGGTACACCTTC
>TRBJ2-1|.|TRBV7-9|once
CASSLLTLGEQFF
TGTGCCAGCAGCTTACTTACCCTAGGTGAGCAGTTCTTC
>TRBJ1-1|.|TRBV7-3|.
CASSLAASREAFF
TGTGCCAGCAGCTTAGCGGCATCTCGTGAAGCTTTCTTT
>TRBJ2-2|.|TRBV7-6|.
CASRGTVNTGELFF
TGTGCCAGCAGAGGGACGGTGAACACCGGGGAGCTGTTTTTT
>TRBJ1-1|.|TRBV7-2|.
CASSPGPGPLNTEAFF
TGTGCCAGCAGCCCCGGCCCGGGGCCCCTGAACACTGAAGCTTTCTTT
>TRBJ2-5|TRBD2|TRBV6-6|.
CASISGGRQETQYF
TGTGCCAGCATTAGCGGGGGGCGTCAAGAGACCCAGTACTTC
>TRBJ2-1|TRBD1|TRBV4-2|.
CASSPTHRGNEQFF
TGTGCCAGCAGCCCAACCCACAGGGGTAATGAGCAGTTCTTC
>TRBJ2-7|TRBD2|TRBV4-1|.
CASSQIRSTGRADEQYF
TGCGCCAGCAGCCAAATACGTAGCACTGGGAGGGCCGACGAGCAGTACTTC
>TRBJ1-1|.|TRBV6-6|.
CASQRDRYTEAFF
TGTGCCAGCCAAAGAGATCGGTACACTGAAGCTTTCTTT
>TRBJ2-2|TRBD2|TRBV5-8|.
CASSLGRLAGDTGELFF
TGTGCCAGCAGCTTGGGTCGACTAGCGGGGGACACCGGGGAGCTGTTTTTT
>TRBJ1-1|.|TRBV30|few
CAWSLVGRGTEAFF
TGTGCCTGGAGTTTAGTAGGTCGGGGCACTGAAGCTTTCTTT
>TRBJ2-2|.|TRBV5-1|.
CASSFMVDTGELFF
TGCGCCAGCAGCTTTATGGTGGACACCGGGGAGCTGTTTTTT
>TRBJ2-2|.|TRBV7-3|once
CASRHSGPNTGELFF
TGTGCCAGCAGACACAGCGGTCCGAACACCGGGGAGCTGTTTTTT
>TRBJ2-5|.|TRBV7-7|.
CASSLEGSGEETQYF
TGTGCCAGCAGCTTAGAGGGCTCGGGGGAAGAGACCCAGTACTTC
>TRBJ1-2|.|TRBV4-1|.
CASSQEIPGELSYTF
TGCGCCAGCAGCCAAGAAATTCCAGGGGAACTAAGCTACACCTTC
>TRBJ1-4|.|TRBV19|.
CASSWPGRIEKLFF
TGTGCCAGTAGTTGGCCAGGGAGGATTGAAAAACTGTTTTTT
>TRBJ1-2|.|TRBV28|.
CASSLKFGQNYGYTF
TGTGCCAGCAGTTTAAAGTTTGGGCAGAACTATGGCTACACCTTC
>TRBJ1-1|.|TRBV11-2|.
CASSPPRANTEAFF
TGTGCCAGCAGCCCTCCCCGGGCAAACACTGAAGCTTTCTTT
>TRBJ2-7|.|TRBV4-1|once
CASSQVMGEQYF
TGCGCCAGCAGCCAAGTAATGGGCGAGCAGTACTTC
>TRBJ2-7|.|TRBV5-1|.
CASSLDEYEQYF
TGCGCCAGCAGCTTGGATGAATACGAGCAGTACTTC
>TRBJ1-4|.|TRBV6-1|.
CASSEGGSVEKLFF
TGTGCCAGCAGTGAGGGGGGGAGTGTTGAAAAACTGTTTTTT
>TRBJ2-2|TRBD2|TRBV28|.
CASSLSSGRAAGELFF
TGTGCCAGCAGTTTATCGAGCGGGAGGGCCGCCGGGGAGCTGTTTTTT
>TRBJ2-7|.|TRBV6-5|.
CASSSTAQPNEQYF
TGTGCCAGCAGTTCCACGGCCCAACCCAACGAGCAGTACTTC
>TRBJ2-5|.|TRBV5-1|.
CASSPGGSASRETQYF
TGCGCCAGCAGCCCCGGTGGTAGCGCATCGCGAGAGACCCAGTACTTC
>TRBJ2-1|.|TRBV7-7|.
CASSPDWGGEQFF
TGTGCCAGCAGCCCGGATTGGGGTGGGGAGCAGTTCTTC
>TRBJ2-3|.|TRBV9|.
CASSVGAGYGTDTQYF
TGTGCCAGCAGCGTAGGAGCAGGGTATGGCACAGATACGCAGTATTTT
>TRBJ1-4|.|TRBV2|once
CASSVWALNEKLFF
TGTGCCAGCAGTGTTTGGGCCCTTAATGAAAAACTGTTTTTT
>TRBJ1-5|.|TRBV5-8|few
CASSQRQPQHF
TGTGCCAGCAGCCAACGTCAGCCCCAGCATTTT
>TRBJ2-7|.|TRBV29-1|.
CSVEEVSGESSYEQYF
TGCAGCGTTGAAGAAGTCTCGGGGGAGAGCTCCTACGAGCAGTACTTC
>TRBJ2-5|.|TRBV2|.
CASRAWQQETQYF
TGTGCCAGCAGGGCGTGGCAGCAAGAGACCCAGTACTTC
>TRBJ2-5|.|TRBV6-1|once
CASNSPFAGETQYF
TGTGCCAGCAATTCCCCATTCGCGGGAGAGACCCAGTACTTC
>TRBJ2-2|.|TRBV5-1|.
CASSFLTNTGELFF
TGCGCCAGCAGCTTCCTTACTAACACCGGGGAGCTGTTTTTT
>TRBJ2-4|.|TRBV7-9|.
CASSLGRVAKNIQYF
TGTGCCAGCAGCTTAGGGAGGGTCGCCAAAAACATTCAGTACTTC
>TRBJ2-1|.|TRBV7-2|.
CASRRAGTTFNEQFF
TGTGCCAGCAGAAGAGCGGGGACAACTTTCAATGAGCAGTTCTTC
>TRBJ2-7|.|TRBV27|.
CATLMAGSSYEQYF
TGTGCCACCTTAATGGCGGGGAGCTCCTACGAGCAGTACTTC
>TRBJ2-1|.|TRBV6-5|.
CASSTTVSSYNEQFF
TGTGCCAGCAGCACCACAGTTAGCTCCTACAATGAGCAGTTCTTC
>TRBJ1-4|TRBD1|TRBV5-4|.
CASSHSDRVGEKLFF
TGTGCCAGCAGCCACTCGGACAGGGTGGGGGAAAAACTGTTTTTT
>TRBJ2-1|.|TRBV20-1|.
CRDGTNNEQFF
TGCAGGGATGGCACTAACAATGAGCAGTTCTTC
>TRBJ2-3|TRBD2|TRBV4-3|once
CASSQGPGLAGESGTDTQYF
TGCGCCAGCAGCCAAGGACCGGGACTAGCGGGAGAGTCGGGCACAGATACGCAGTATTTT
>TRBJ2-3|TRBD1|TRBV6-1|once
CASSETRGRATDTQYF
TGTGCCAGCAGTGAAACCAGGGGGCGCGCGACAGATACGCAGTATTTT
>TRBJ2-7|.|TRBV28|once
CASSFRGRTDEQYF
TGTGCCAGCAGTTTCCGAGGACGGACGGACGAGCAGTACTTC
>TRBJ1-5|TRBD1|TRBV28|.
CASLTGGYSNQPQHF
TGTGCCAGCCTGACAGGGGGGTATAGCAATCAGCCCCAGCATTTT
>TRBJ1-2|.|TRBV28|.
CASSLEGRIYGYTF
TGTGCCAGCAGTCTCGAGGGGCGCATCTATGGCTACACCTTC
>TRBJ1-5|TRBD1|TRBV30|few
CAWSPGQGWSQPQHF
TGTGCCTGGAGCCCGGGACAGGGCTGGTCTCAGCCCCAGCATTTT
>TRBJ1-1|.|TRBV7-9|.
CASSPQGRPGAFF
TGTGCCAGCAGCCCTCAGGGCCGGCCCGGAGCTTTCTTT